This T cell receptor (beta chain) was identified during a study of T cell changes during pregnancy in multiple sclerosis. The repertoire was sequenced with immunoSEQ multiplex PCR; TCRdb's copy has only in-frame clones and lacks some. The repertoire includes about 100,000 clones, about nine tenths of them detected once, and just under 2% sits in the top ten. CDR3 length: 15 amino acids. V shed 2 bases and J 1 base; nucleotides not matched to a gene: 3. Looked up from germline, CDR1 is MNHEY and CDR2 is SVGAGI. V gene TRBV6-5 combines with J gene TRBJ2-7, with TRBD1 identical over 9 bases. The sequence derives from a female donor with multiple sclerosis, enrolled in a pregnancy study. The sample in question was peripheral blood, obtained after pregnancy. The CDR3 DNA sequence: TGTGCCAGCAGTTACGACAGGGGGGCTTCCTACGAGCAGTACTTC. It translates to CASSYDRGASYEQYF.